These 7 T cell receptor beta chains were sequenced from one sample in a study of OX40 agonist ivuxolimab in advanced cancers. The protocol was immunoSEQ multiplex PCR, while the TCRdb copy is restricted to in-frame clones and leaves out a portion. The sample includes tens of thousands of clones, roughly nine tenths of them seen just once. The specimen comprised CD4+ or CD8+ T cells sorted from blood, sampled in a trial of the OX40 agonist ivuxolimab. These receptors all stem from an adult with an advanced solid tumor such as melanoma, head and neck, liver or kidney cancer.

The chain uses TRBV11-2 and TRBJ1-2; 11 nucleotides align to TRBD1. The CDR3 sequence is 15 residues long. Germline V gene data show CDR1 as SGHAT and CDR2 as FQNNGV. V lost 5 bases, J lost 5 bases, and 7 bases stayed unmatched. CDR3 DNA: TGTGCCAGCAGCACGGGACAGGGGGGTCTTTATGGCTACACCTTC. Residues: CASSTGQGGLYGYTF.

The rearrangement joins TRBV28 to TRBJ2-2; D might be TRBD2 (6 bases). The germline V and J ends were trimmed by 6 bases and 4 bases, with 9 bases remaining between them. This CDR3 has 13 residues. CDR1 and CDR2 from the germline V gene are MDHEN and SYDVKM. The CDR3 DNA sequence: TGTGCCAGCAGCGGGAGAGGCACCGGGGAGCTGTTTTTT. It codes for CASSGRGTGELFF.

The V and J genes are TRBV25-1 and TRBJ2-4, with 7 bases matching TRBD2. The CDR3 loop spans 17 amino acids. With V trimmed by 4 bases and J by 1 base, 10 bases remained unmatched. CDR1 and CDR2 (germline): MGHDK, SYGVNS. The CDR3 loop is CASSGEGEGLAKNIQYF. CDR3 nucleotides: TGTGCCAGCAGTGGTGAAGGGGAGGGTTTGGCCAAAAACATTCAGTACTTC. The full variable domain, with the rest looked up from reference TRBV25-1 and TRBJ2-4, is EADIYQTPRYLVIGTGKKITLECSQTMGHDKMYWYQQDPGMELHLIHYSYGVNSTEKGDLSSESTVSRIRTEHFPLTLESARPSHTSQYLCASSGEGEGLAKNIQYFGAGTRLSVL.

The V gene is TRBV11-2, the J gene TRBJ2-7; TRBD2 agrees at 10 bases. J was trimmed by 2 bases and V by 5 bases; bases with no gene match: 9. The CDR3 totals 16 residues. Germline V gives CDR1 SGHAT, CDR2 FQNNGV. The CDR3 protein is CASSPTGTSVTYEQYF. For the CDR3, the DNA is TGTGCCAGCAGCCCCACGGGGACTAGCGTAACCTACGAGCAGTACTTC.

J is TRBJ1-3 and V is TRBV28, with D possibly matching TRBD1 (6 bases). The germline CDR1 and CDR2 sequences are MDHEN and SYDVKM. The CDR3 runs to 14 residues. V was pared by 5 bases and J by 0 bases, with 8 bases between. The CDR3 DNA is TGTGCCAGCAGTCTACAGGGCTCTGGAAACACCATATATTTT. It yields the protein CASSLQGSGNTIYF.

This clone was seen once. The chain joins TRBV4-2 to TRBJ2-7; D perhaps matches TRBD1 (5 bases). The length of the CDR3 is 14 residues. Germline V CDR1 and CDR2: LGHNA, YNFKEQ. V lost 0 bases and J lost 0, with 6 bases in between. The CDR3 region is CASSQDQGSYEQYF. The CDR3 nucleotides read TGTGCCAGCAGCCAAGATCAGGGCTCCTACGAGCAGTACTTC.

This chain links TRBV7-6 with TRBJ2-7, with D hard to call. The CDR3 runs to 14 residues. V was cut by 2 bases and J by 0 bases, with 8 bases left in between. Germline V gene lookup returns CDR1 SGHVS and CDR2 FNYEAQ. CDR3 protein: CASSLNTRSYEQYF. DNA for the CDR3: TGTGCCAGCAGCTTAAACACGCGCTCCTACGAGCAGTACTTC. Looking up the rest from reference TRBV7-6 and TRBJ2-7 gives the full variable domain: GAGVSQSPRYKVTKRGQDVALRCDPISGHVSLYWYRQALGQGPEFLTYFNYEAQQDKSGLPNDRFSAERPEGSISTLTIQRTEQRDSAMYRCASSLNTRSYEQYFGPGTRLTVT.